What follows is one T cell receptor beta chain and its context. Germline CDR1 reads MNHEY; CDR2 reads SMNVEV (reference sequence). The CDR3 length is 13 residues. Trimming left V 0 bases short and J 9 bases short, with 9 bases between. This entry belongs to a study of control samples from healthy donors and cancer patients. Sequencing was performed with immunoSEQ multiplex PCR; in TCRdb, only in-frame clones are kept and a portion is missing. The sample carries more than 150,000 clones, 92% recorded once. The J gene is TRBJ2-1, the V gene TRBV27; D gene unclear. Material: blood. This TCR derives from a woman aged 25 to 39 in good health. The CDR3 region has the DNA TGTGCCAGCAGTTTATCTGGGTGGGGTGAGCAGTTCTTC. Encoded protein: CASSLSGWGEQFF.